The source of this TCR beta chain is a study of CD8+ T cells in alopecia areata. Treatment defined: oral pan-JAK inhibitor, 5-10 mg twice daily. CDR1 is MGHDK and CDR2 is SYGVNS in the germline V gene. With 5 bases removed from V and 0 bases from J, the gap between germline ends came to 10 bases. This CDR3 spans 15 amino acids. Extraction and reverse transcription of RNA yielded cDNA as the sequencing template. Here immunoSEQ multiplex PCR was the method, and the copy in TCRdb shows in-frame clones only, minus some. The repertoire consists of 150,000 to 200,000 clones, with roughly three fifths occurring once and the leading ten covering over 3%.

The chain carries TRBV25-1 and TRBJ2-2, with D uncertain. The source material was CD4+ T cells sorted from blood, sampled at week 4, from a patient treated with tofacitinib. The TCR sequence derives from a human donor with alopecia areata. The CDR3 reads CASSSRPTNTGELFF. The CDR3 bases are TGTGCCAGCAGTTCGAGGCCGACGAACACCGGGGAGCTGTTTTTT.